Included here is one TCR beta chain sequence, with context. Its matching antigen is unknown. The source of the sample is a study of cytomegalovirus exposure and HLA in healthy donors. About the research overall: An earlier analysis found fewer than 140 million unique TCR beta sequences from about 190 million T cells.

Study-wide findings and caveats: When analyzed later, the rates of TCR association showed variation by HLA locus, with DRB1 the most and HLA-C the fewest. The HLA-A and HLA-B alleles of most subjects were reportedly predicted accurately from TCR beta sequences. Later on, analysis showed that most CMV-associated TCR beta chains appeared to be HLA-restricted.

The PCR made use of 60 Vbeta and 13 Jbeta primers. Generated by immunoSEQ multiplex PCR, the TCRdb table keeps only in-frame clones and is missing some. The repertoire holds around 130,000 clones, with almost 85% as singletons. Sequenced sample: PBMCs. This clonotype was sampled from a boy aged 2-9 years in good health and CMV-seronegative.

The chain's CDR3 is CASSQSTGSYNEQFF. CDR3 in DNA: TGTGCCAGCAGCCAATCCACGGGTTCGTACAATGAGCAGTTCTTC. The chain couples TRBV4-2 to TRBJ2-1; the D is unclear. This CDR3 region has 15 residues. V gave up 2 bases and J gave up 4 bases, with 12 bases separating them. Per germline, CDR1 LGHNA and CDR2 YNFKEQ.